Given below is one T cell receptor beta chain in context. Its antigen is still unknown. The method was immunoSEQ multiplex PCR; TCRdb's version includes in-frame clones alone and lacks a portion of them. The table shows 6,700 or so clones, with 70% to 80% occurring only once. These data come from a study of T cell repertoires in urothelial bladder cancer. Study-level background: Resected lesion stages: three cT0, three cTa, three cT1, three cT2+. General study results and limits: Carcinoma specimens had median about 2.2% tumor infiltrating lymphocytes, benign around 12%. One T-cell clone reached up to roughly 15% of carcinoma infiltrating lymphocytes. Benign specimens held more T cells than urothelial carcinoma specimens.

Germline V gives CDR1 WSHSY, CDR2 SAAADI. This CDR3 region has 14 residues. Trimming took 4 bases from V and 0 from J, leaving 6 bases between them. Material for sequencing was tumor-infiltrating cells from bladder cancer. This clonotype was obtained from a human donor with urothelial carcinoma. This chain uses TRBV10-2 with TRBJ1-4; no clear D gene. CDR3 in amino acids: CASSVQSTNEKLFF. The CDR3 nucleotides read TGCGCCAGCAGTGTCCAGTCAACTAATGAAAAACTGTTTTTT.